The present TCR beta chain was sequenced within a study of blood T cell repertoires in COVID-19. Generated by immunoSEQ multiplex PCR, the TCRdb table keeps only in-frame clones and is missing some. This sample has 180,000 or so clones, with roughly 81% found just once. With 1 base removed from V and 7 bases from J, the gap between germline ends came to 14 bases. Germline CDR1 reads LGHDT; CDR2 reads YNNKEL (reference sequence). This CDR3 spans 16 amino acids. Input material: peripheral blood. The clonotype comes from a woman aged 80 or over with acute or convalescent COVID-19. The chain carries TRBV3-1 (or the pseudogene TRBV3-2) and TRBJ1-6; D might be TRBD1 (5 bases). CDR3 DNA sequence: TGTGCCAGCAGCCAAGTCTCGGGACTCATAAATTCACCCCTCCACTTT. It encodes CASSQVSGLINSPLHF.